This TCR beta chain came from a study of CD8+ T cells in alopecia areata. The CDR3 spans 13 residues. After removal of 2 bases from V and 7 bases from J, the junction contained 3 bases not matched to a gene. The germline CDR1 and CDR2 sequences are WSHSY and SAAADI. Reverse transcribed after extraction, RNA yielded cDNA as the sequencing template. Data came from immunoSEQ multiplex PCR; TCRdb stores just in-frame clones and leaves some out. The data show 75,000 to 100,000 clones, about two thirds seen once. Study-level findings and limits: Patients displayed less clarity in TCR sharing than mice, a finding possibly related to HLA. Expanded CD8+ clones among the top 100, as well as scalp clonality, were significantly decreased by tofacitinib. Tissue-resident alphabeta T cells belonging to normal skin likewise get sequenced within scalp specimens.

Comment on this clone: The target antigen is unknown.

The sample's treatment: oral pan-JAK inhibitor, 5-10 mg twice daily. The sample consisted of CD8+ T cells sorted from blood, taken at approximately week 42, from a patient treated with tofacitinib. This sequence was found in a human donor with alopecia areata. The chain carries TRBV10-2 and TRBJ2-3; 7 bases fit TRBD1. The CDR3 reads CASSELDRNTQYF. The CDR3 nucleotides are TGCGCCAGCAGTGAGCTGGACAGGAATACGCAGTATTTT.